The T cell receptor beta chain described here comes from a study of cytomegalovirus exposure and HLA in healthy donors. General study findings and limits: Because they were indistinguishable, some V segments, including TRBV6-2 and TRBV6-3, were excluded.

Note on this clone: What it binds is not known.

Germline CDR1 is MNHNY and CDR2 is SVGAGI (reference sequence). V lost 6 bases, J lost 2 bases, and 12 bases lay in between. CDR3 size: 14 residues. The PCR contained 60 Vbeta and 13 Jbeta primers. Only in-frame clones appear in the TCRdb table, and some are missing; sequencing was by immunoSEQ multiplex PCR. Found here are 200,000 to 250,000 clones, approximately 81% of them singletons; the top ten hold around 2.8%. The V call is TRBV6-6, the J call TRBJ2-3; D might be TRBD1 (6 bases). The origin of this receptor is a man between 25 and 39 years old in good health and CMV-seronegative. Sequenced material: PBMCs. CDR3 amino acids: CASSPRQATDTQYF. CDR3 DNA sequence: TGTGCCAGCAGCCCTCGACAGGCCACAGATACGCAGTATTTT.